This T cell receptor (beta chain) is drawn from a study of blood T cell repertoires in COVID-19. The method was immunoSEQ multiplex PCR; TCRdb's version includes in-frame clones alone and lacks a portion of them. The data hold roughly 250,000 clones, with 90% to 95% observed a single time. Which cohort a participant joined came from the clinical history participants gave. The CDR3 runs to 17 residues. Trimming took off 10 bases at V and 0 bases at J, with 22 bases between the two ends. CDR1 SEHNR and CDR2 FQNEAQ come from the germline V gene (reference sequence). The clonotype comes from a woman aged 18-29 years who had recovered from COVID-19. Sequencing used PBMCs or T cells enriched from blood (not recorded which). The chain links TRBV7-9 to TRBJ1-5; perhaps TRBD1 as D (6 bases). The CDR3 DNA follows: TGTGCCACCCAGAACGGGGGGGGCACCTATAGCAATCAGCCCCAGCATTTT. Amino acid sequence: CATQNGGGTYSNQPQHF.